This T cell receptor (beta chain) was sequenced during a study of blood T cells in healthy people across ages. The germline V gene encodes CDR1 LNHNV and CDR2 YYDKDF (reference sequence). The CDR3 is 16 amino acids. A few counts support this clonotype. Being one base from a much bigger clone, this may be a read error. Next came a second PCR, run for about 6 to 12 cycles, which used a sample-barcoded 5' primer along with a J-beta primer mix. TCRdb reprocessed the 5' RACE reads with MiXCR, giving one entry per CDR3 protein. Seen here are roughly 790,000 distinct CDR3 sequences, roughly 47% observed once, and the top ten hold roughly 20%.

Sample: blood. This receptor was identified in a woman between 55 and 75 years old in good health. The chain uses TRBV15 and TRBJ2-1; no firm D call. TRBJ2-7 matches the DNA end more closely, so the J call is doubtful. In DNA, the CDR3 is TGTGCCACCAGCAGAGAGCCACCGAGCTCCTACAATGAGCAGTACTTC. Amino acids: CATSREPPSSYNEQYF.